This T cell receptor beta chain was captured in a study of blood T cells in healthy people across ages. Study-level results: Diversity was higher, and naive CD4+ cells more numerous, in long-lived donors than in aged donors. A roughly linear fall in TCR beta diversity per million T cells was seen with increasing age. Reliance upon unsorted PBMCs precluded definitive naive versus antigen-experienced comparison. Considered underestimates were the diversity estimates obtained from one million T cells.

This clonotype has just a few counts. Its target is unknown. The CDR3 totals 13 residues. Germline V gives CDR1 DFQATT, CDR2 SNEGSKA (reference sequence). Trimming removed 5 bases from V and 2 bases from J, with 13 bases in between. A sample-barcoded 5' primer and a J-beta primer mix were used in a second PCR of roughly 7 to 12 cycles. Using its own MiXCR run on the 5' RACE reads, TCRdb lists one record per CDR3 protein. Counted here are hundreds of thousands of distinct CDR3 sequences, around 43% occurring once; the ten biggest clones make up 30%. The sequence derives from an elderly man in good health. V usage is TRBV20-1 and J usage is TRBJ2-7, with D tentatively TRBD1 or TRBD2 (5 bases each). The sample was blood. The CDR3 region has the DNA TGCAGTGCTGGGACGCATGCCCCCTACGAGCAGTACTTC. It is translated as CSAGTHAPYEQYF.